What follows are 15 T cell receptor beta chains derived from one specimen sequenced in a study of blood T cell repertoires in COVID-19. Produced via immunoSEQ multiplex PCR; TCRdb's table is partial and in-frame only. The sample carries about 260,000 clones, 88% recorded once. Sequenced: peripheral blood. These TCRs come from a human donor in a cohort sampled during active COVID-19.

The rearrangement uses TRBV7-2 and TRBJ1-6; tentative D call: TRBD1 (5 bases). Trimming pared 6 bases from V and 0 bases from J, leaving 6 bases between. The CDR3 is made up of 14 amino acids. Germline V gene lookup returns CDR1 SGHTA and CDR2 FQGNSA. CDR3 in amino acids: CASRQDSYNSPLHF. CDR3 DNA sequence: TGTGCCAGCAGACAGGACTCCTATAATTCACCCCTCCACTTT.

V is TRBV6-5 and J is TRBJ1-2; 9 bases are a match to TRBD1. V shed 7 bases, J shed 6 bases, and the junction held 12 bases outside the gene matches. CDR1 is MNHEY, CDR2 SVGAGI, per germline. This CDR3 has 15 amino acids. CDR3 loop: CASIIQGAVLNGYTF. CDR3 in DNA: TGTGCCAGCATTATACAGGGGGCGGTTCTTAATGGCTACACCTTC.

This clone has a single count. The chain employs TRBV5-8 and TRBJ2-7; maybe TRBD1 (5 bases). CDR3 length equals 14 residues. Germline V gene lookup returns CDR1 SGHTS and CDR2 YDEGEE. The ends were cut back, 2 bases at V and 4 bases at J, with 13 bases in the middle. In nucleotides, the CDR3 is TGTGCCAGCAGCTTTACAGGCCGTTCTTACGAGCAGTACTTC. Its translation is CASSFTGRSYEQYF.

The rearrangement joins TRBV5-4 to TRBJ2-5, with TRBD1 as a possible D gene (5 bases). Germline lookup yields CDR1 SGHNT and CDR2 YYREEE (reference sequence). The CDR3 sequence is 15 residues long. V lost 0 bases and J lost 3, with 12 bases in between. CDR3 sequence: CASSLGTSREETQYF. The CDR3, as DNA: TGTGCCAGCAGCTTGGGGACAAGTCGCGAAGAGACCCAGTACTTC.

V usage is TRBV7-9 and J usage is TRBJ1-1; TRBD1 might be the D (6 bases). The V and J ends lost 8 bases and 3 bases respectively, with 16 bases between them. Germline loops: CDR1 SEHNR, CDR2 FQNEAQ (reference sequence). CDR3 length equals 14 residues. The CDR3 region is CASPRGAQDTEAFF. The CDR3 nucleotides are TGTGCCAGCCCCCGGGGGGCGCAGGACACTGAAGCTTTCTTT.

The V and J genes are TRBV19 and TRBJ2-5; possibly TRBD1 for D (5 bases). Trimming removed 5 bases from V and 1 base from J, with 17 bases in between. CDR1 and CDR2 from the germline V gene are LNHDA and SQIVND (reference sequence). The CDR3 sequence is 16 residues long. DNA for the CDR3: TGTGCCAGTAGTGACCAAACAGGTGGAGTCCAAGAGACCCAGTACTTC. This translates into CASSDQTGGVQETQYF.

The chain employs TRBV20-1 and TRBJ2-7; D not certain. The ends were cut back, 3 bases at V and 7 bases at J, with 10 bases in the middle. The germline V gene encodes CDR1 DFQATT and CDR2 SNEGSKA (reference sequence). This CDR3 region has 11 residues. CDR3 protein: CSARVRVEQYF. Written as DNA, the CDR3 is TGCAGTGCTAGGGTTCGGGTTGAGCAGTACTTC.

This chain links TRBV3-1 (or the pseudogene TRBV3-2) with TRBJ2-3, with 13 bases that match TRBD2. Germline CDR1 is LGHDT and CDR2 is YNNKEL (reference sequence). The CDR3 totals 20 residues. Unmatched junction bases numbered 15, after V lost 4 bases and J lost 2 bases. The CDR3: CASSLRGLAGELVVTDTQYF. DNA for the CDR3: TGTGCCAGCAGCCTCCGAGGACTAGCGGGAGAGTTGGTAGTCACAGATACGCAGTATTTT.

The chain combines TRBV6-5 with TRBJ2-7; 10 nucleotides align to TRBD2. Per germline, CDR1 MNHEY and CDR2 SVGAGI. The CDR3 covers 14 residues. V lost 11 bases, J lost 1 base, and 8 bases stayed unmatched. Written as DNA, the CDR3 is TGTGCCGGTTCCCTAGCGGGGGTATCCTACGAGCAGTACTTC. This sequence encodes CAGSLAGVSYEQYF.

The chain combines TRBV12-5 with TRBJ2-7, with D hard to call. In germline, CDR1 is LGHNT, CDR2 FRNRAP. The CDR3 extends over 12 amino acids. V gave up 3 bases and J gave up 3 bases, with 6 bases separating them. The chain's CDR3 is CASGFEHYEQYF. CDR3 bases: TGTGCTAGTGGTTTCGAACACTACGAGCAGTACTTC.

This chain joins TRBV15 and TRBJ2-7, with 7 nucleotides matching TRBD1. Germline V lookup: CDR1 LNHNV, CDR2 YYDKDF (reference sequence). This CDR3 has 17 amino acids. V lost 0 bases to trimming and J lost 0 bases; unmatched junction nucleotides: 8. The CDR3 protein is CATSRDLPGQSSYEQYF. CDR3 bases: TGTGCCACCAGCAGAGATCTCCCGGGACAGAGCTCCTACGAGCAGTACTTC.

The chain recombines TRBV20-1 with TRBJ2-5; TRBD2 might be the D (5 bases). Trimming took 6 bases from V and 4 from J, leaving 9 bases between them. Germline V CDR1 and CDR2: DFQATT, SNEGSKA (reference sequence). The CDR3 consists of 11 residues. CDR3 protein: CSATGGETQYF. CDR3 DNA: TGCAGTGCCACCGGAGGAGAGACCCAGTACTTC.

This chain joins TRBV12-3 or TRBV12-4 and TRBJ2-7; D is undetermined. Trimming cost V 3 bases and J 6 bases, with 9 bases left between them. The CDR3 sequence is 12 residues long. CDR3 nucleotide sequence: TGTGCCAGCAGTTTCGGCCCGGGCGAGCAGTACTTC. Protein product: CASSFGPGEQYF.

The gene calls are TRBV3-1 (or the pseudogene TRBV3-2) and TRBJ1-6; D unresolved. Germline values: CDR1 LGHDT, CDR2 YNNKEL (reference sequence). CDR3 length: 13 residues. V was shortened by 6 bases and J by 6 bases, with 9 bases between the two germline ends. CDR3 residues: CASSSPFNSPLHF. CDR3 DNA sequence: TGTGCCAGCAGTTCCCCCTTTAATTCACCCCTCCACTTT.

This sequence joins TRBV3-1 (or the pseudogene TRBV3-2) and TRBJ2-7, with TRBD2 matching 7 bases. This CDR3 is built from 15 residues. The germline V gene encodes CDR1 LGHDT and CDR2 YNNKEL (reference sequence). V gave up 1 base and J gave up 0 bases; unmatched junction bases: 3. The CDR3 sequence is CASSQAAGVSYEQYF. Here the CDR3 DNA reads TGTGCCAGCAGCCAAGCGGCGGGGGTCTCCTACGAGCAGTACTTC.